These 5 T cell receptor beta chains were sequenced from one sample in a study of cytotoxic CD8 clonotypes in ibrutinib-treated CLL. TCRdb's table, derived via immunoSEQ multiplex PCR, lists solely in-frame clones and lacks some. The table has some 40,000 clones, 55% to 80% seen once. Material: PBMCs, obtained at disease progression, from a patient treated with ibrutinib. Source of these receptors: a human donor with chronic lymphocytic leukemia.

The chain joins TRBV10-3 to TRBJ2-7; 7 bases are a match to TRBD2. With V trimmed by 2 bases and J by 4 bases, 8 bases remained unmatched. This CDR3 spans 15 amino acids. In germline, CDR1 is ENHRY, CDR2 SYGVKD. For the CDR3, the DNA is TGTGCCATCAGTGAGGGGAGGCAGGGAGGGTACGAGCAGTACTTC. It yields the protein CAISEGRQGGYEQYF.

The chain recombines TRBV10-3 with TRBJ1-2, with 7 bases aligning to TRBD1. Germline V gene lookup returns CDR1 ENHRY and CDR2 SYGVKD. Trimming at V came to 3 bases and at J to 2 bases, leaving 3 bases not matched to a gene. CDR3 length: 14 residues. CDR3 coding DNA: TGTGCCATCAGTGATGGCAGGGGGAACTATGGCTACACCTTC. It encodes CAISDGRGNYGYTF.

This chain joins TRBV10-3 and TRBJ1-5, with D unclear. The V end was cut by 3 bases, the J end by 1 base, with 7 bases between. The CDR3 has 14 residues. Per the germline V gene, CDR1 is ENHRY and CDR2 is SYGVKD. The CDR3 region is CAISEGSSNQPQHF. As DNA, the CDR3 is TGTGCCATCAGTGAAGGGTCGAGCAATCAGCCCCAGCATTTT.

This clone has just a few counts. The chain recombines TRBV15 with TRBJ2-5; D is undetermined. CDR1 is LNHNV, CDR2 YYDKDF, per germline (reference sequence). The ends were cut back, 5 bases at V and 4 bases at J, with 8 bases in the middle. The length of the CDR3 is 12 residues. Here the CDR3 reads CATSPRAETQYF. In DNA, the CDR3 is TGTGCCACCAGCCCCCGTGCAGAGACCCAGTACTTC.

In its sample, this clone was seen a few times. In DNA, the CDR3 is TGTGCCAGTGGATTCGGGGAGCTGTTTTTT. It translates to CASGFGELFF. The chain combines TRBV19 with TRBJ2-2, with D unclear. Germline V gene sequence: CDR1 LNHDA, CDR2 SQIVND (reference sequence). CDR3 size: 10 residues. Trimming stripped 8 bases from V and 7 bases from J, with 5 bases between. The full variable domain, its missing parts supplied by reference TRBV19 and TRBJ2-2, is DGGITQSPKYLFRKEGQNVTLSCEQNLNHDAMYWYRQDPGQGLRLIYYSQIVNDFQKGDIAEGYSVSREKKESFPLTVTSAQKNPTAFYLCASGFGELFFGEGSRLTVL.